This is a list of T cell receptor beta chains from one sample in a study of shared clonotypes between healthy human individuals. TCRdb's table, derived via immunoSEQ multiplex PCR, lists solely in-frame clones and lacks some. The sample includes 630,000 or so clones, roughly 98% seen only once; the top ten take less than 0.35%. Specimen: naive CD8+ T cells sorted from blood. The receptor set was obtained from a man aged 30-40 years in good health. Each CDR3 is given with its conserved first and last residue. A D gene is named only where the DNA matches it firmly. Not all rows give a size; the values are once, few, many and, for expanded clones, a class.

clone size: -; V gene: TRBV9; D gene: TRBD1; J gene: TRBJ1-1; CDR3 DNA: TGTGCCAGCAGCGTAACAGGGGGCACTGAAGCTTTCTTT; CDR3 protein: CASSVTGGTEAFF
clone size: -; V gene: TRBV27; D gene: TRBD2; J gene: TRBJ2-1; CDR3 DNA: TGTGCCAGCCAATGGGGCGGGAGCTCGAATGAGCAGTTCTTC; CDR3 protein: CASQWGGSSNEQFF
clone size: -; V gene: TRBV27; D gene: -; J gene: TRBJ2-2; CDR3 DNA: TGTGCCAGCAGTTTACTGTACACCGGGGAGCTGTTTTTT; CDR3 protein: CASSLLYTGELFF
clone size: -; V gene: TRBV4-2; D gene: -; J gene: TRBJ1-1; CDR3 DNA: TGTGCCAGCAGCCAGAATCAGCGGAATCTTGGCACTGAAGCTTTCTTT; CDR3 protein: CASSQNQRNLGTEAFF
clone size: -; V gene: TRBV4-1; D gene: TRBD1; J gene: TRBJ1-1; CDR3 DNA: TGCGCCAGCAGCCAAGCACGACAGGGCGCGACTGAAGCTTTCTTT; CDR3 protein: CASSQARQGATEAFF
clone size: -; V gene: TRBV7-9; D gene: -; J gene: TRBJ2-7; CDR3 DNA: TGTGCCAGCAGCTTATCGGACAGAAATTCCTACGAGCAGTACTTC; CDR3 protein: CASSLSDRNSYEQYF
clone size: -; V gene: TRBV18; D gene: -; J gene: TRBJ2-3; CDR3 DNA: TGTGCCAGCTCACCGACCCAGGGTTCAGATACGCAGTATTTT; CDR3 protein: CASSPTQGSDTQYF
clone size: -; V gene: TRBV7-2; D gene: -; J gene: TRBJ2-1; CDR3 DNA: TGTGCCAGCAGCTTATCTATGGCCCCCTCCTACAATGAGCAGTTCTTC; CDR3 protein: CASSLSMAPSYNEQFF
clone size: once; V gene: TRBV2; D gene: TRBD1; J gene: TRBJ2-1; CDR3 DNA: TGTGCCAGCAGTGAAAGGGACAGGGTAGTTATAACCTACAATGAGCAGTTCTTC; CDR3 protein: CASSERDRVVITYNEQFF
clone size: -; V gene: TRBV7-6; D gene: TRBD2; J gene: TRBJ2-7; CDR3 DNA: TGTGCCAGCAGCCCATCAGACGGACTAGCGGGGACCCCCTACGAGCAGTACTTC; CDR3 protein: CASSPSDGLAGTPYEQYF
clone size: once; V gene: TRBV9; D gene: -; J gene: TRBJ2-3; CDR3 DNA: TGTGCCAGCAGCGTAGTTACAGATACGCAGTATTTT; CDR3 protein: CASSVVTDTQYF
clone size: -; V gene: TRBV9; D gene: -; J gene: TRBJ2-1; CDR3 DNA: TGTGCCAGCAGCGCATCACTAGGGTACAATGAGCAGTTCTTC; CDR3 protein: CASSASLGYNEQFF
clone size: -; V gene: TRBV6-1; D gene: -; J gene: TRBJ2-4; CDR3 DNA: TGTGCCAGCAGTGATCTTAGGGCTAGCCCGGAAAACATTCAGTACTTC; CDR3 protein: CASSDLRASPENIQYF
clone size: -; V gene: TRBV5-1; D gene: TRBD2; J gene: TRBJ2-7; CDR3 DNA: TGCGCCAGCAGCTTGGCTAGCGGACCCTACGAGCAGTACTTC; CDR3 protein: CASSLASGPYEQYF
clone size: -; V gene: TRBV10-2; D gene: TRBD2; J gene: TRBJ2-1; CDR3 DNA: TGCGCCAGCAGCGGGACTAGCGGGAGCAATGAGCAGTTCTTC; CDR3 protein: CASSGTSGSNEQFF
clone size: -; V gene: TRBV6-5; D gene: -; J gene: TRBJ2-3; CDR3 DNA: TGTGCCAGCAGTTACCTACAAACAGATACGCAGTATTTT; CDR3 protein: CASSYLQTDTQYF
clone size: -; V gene: TRBV27; D gene: -; J gene: TRBJ1-2; CDR3 DNA: TGTGCCAGCAGTCCCTGGCGGGGCGAAGGCTACACCTTC; CDR3 protein: CASSPWRGEGYTF
clone size: -; V gene: TRBV7-2; D gene: -; J gene: TRBJ2-5; CDR3 DNA: TGTGCCAGCAGCCTAAGACAGGAACAAGAGACCCAGTACTTC; CDR3 protein: CASSLRQEQETQYF
clone size: once; V gene: TRBV9; D gene: TRBD2; J gene: TRBJ2-1; CDR3 DNA: TGTGCCAGCAGTCCTACTAGCGGGAGCTCCTACAATGAGCAGTTCTTC; CDR3 protein: CASSPTSGSSYNEQFF